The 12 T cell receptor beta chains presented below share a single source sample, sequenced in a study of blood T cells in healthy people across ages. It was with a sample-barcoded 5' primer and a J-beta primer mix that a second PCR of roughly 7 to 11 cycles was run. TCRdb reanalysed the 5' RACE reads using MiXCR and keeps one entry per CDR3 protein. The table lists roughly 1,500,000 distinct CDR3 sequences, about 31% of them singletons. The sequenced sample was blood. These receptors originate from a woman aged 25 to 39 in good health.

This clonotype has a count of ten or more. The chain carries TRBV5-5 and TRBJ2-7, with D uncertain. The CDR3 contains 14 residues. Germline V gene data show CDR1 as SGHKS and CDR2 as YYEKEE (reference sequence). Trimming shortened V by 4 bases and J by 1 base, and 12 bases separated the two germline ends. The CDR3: CASSRYLPSYEQYF. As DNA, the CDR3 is TGTGCCAGCAGCCGCTACCTCCCTTCCTACGAGCAGTACTTC. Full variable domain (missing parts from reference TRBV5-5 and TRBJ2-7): DAGVTQSPTHLIKTRGQQVTLRCSPISGHKSVSWYQQVLGQGPQFIFQYYEKEERGRGNFPDRFSARQFPNYSSELNVNALLLGDSALYLCASSRYLPSYEQYFGPGTRLTVT.

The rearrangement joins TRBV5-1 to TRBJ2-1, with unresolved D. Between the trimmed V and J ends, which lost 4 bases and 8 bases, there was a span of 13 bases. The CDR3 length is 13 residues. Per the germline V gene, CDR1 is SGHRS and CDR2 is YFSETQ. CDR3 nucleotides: TGCGCCAGCAGCCCGCGGCCCTGGGATGAGCAGTTCTTC. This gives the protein CASSPRPWDEQFF. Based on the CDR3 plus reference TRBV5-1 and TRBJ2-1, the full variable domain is KAGVTQTPRYLIKTRGQQVTLSCSPISGHRSVSWYQQTPGQGLQFLFEYFSETQRNKGNFPGRFSGRQFSNSRSEMNVSTLELGDSALYLCASSPRPWDEQFFGPGTRLTVL.

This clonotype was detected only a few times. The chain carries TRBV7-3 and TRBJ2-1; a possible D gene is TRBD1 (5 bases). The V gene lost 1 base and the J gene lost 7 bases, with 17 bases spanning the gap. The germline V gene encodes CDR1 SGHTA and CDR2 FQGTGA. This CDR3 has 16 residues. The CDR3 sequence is CASSLMGLGAGNEQFF. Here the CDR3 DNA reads TGTGCCAGCAGCTTAATGGGTCTAGGGGCCGGGAATGAGCAGTTCTTC.

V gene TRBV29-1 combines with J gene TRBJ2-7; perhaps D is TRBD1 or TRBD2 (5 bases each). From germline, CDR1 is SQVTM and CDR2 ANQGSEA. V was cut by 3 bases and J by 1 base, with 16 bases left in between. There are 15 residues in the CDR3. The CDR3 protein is CSVDYGAAASYEQYF. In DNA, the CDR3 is TGCAGCGTTGACTACGGGGCAGCCGCGTCCTACGAGCAGTACTTC.

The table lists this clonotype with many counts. The CDR3 nucleotides are TGTGCCAGCAGTTTGGGTCTAGCGGCCTACGAGCAGTACTTC. The encoded protein is CASSLGLAAYEQYF. The chain has TRBV27 and TRBJ2-7; TRBD2 matches 7 bases. Trimming at V came to 3 bases and at J to 2 bases, leaving 4 bases not matched to a gene. Germline V gene sequence: CDR1 MNHEY, CDR2 SMNVEV (reference sequence). The CDR3 is made up of 14 amino acids.

For the CDR3, the DNA is TGTGCCACCAGCAGAGACAGAGCGTCTGGAAACACCATATATTTT. Encoded protein: CATSRDRASGNTIYF. The V and J genes are TRBV15 and TRBJ1-3; no definite D call. V lost 0 bases and J lost 1, with 7 bases in between. The CDR3 covers 15 residues. Germline CDR1 LNHNV, CDR2 YYDKDF (reference sequence).

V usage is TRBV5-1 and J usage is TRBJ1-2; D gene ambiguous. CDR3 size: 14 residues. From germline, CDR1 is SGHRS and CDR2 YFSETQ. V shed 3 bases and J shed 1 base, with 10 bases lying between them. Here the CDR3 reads CASSWETDNYGYTF. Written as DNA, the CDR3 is TGCGCCAGCAGCTGGGAGACCGATAACTATGGCTACACCTTC.

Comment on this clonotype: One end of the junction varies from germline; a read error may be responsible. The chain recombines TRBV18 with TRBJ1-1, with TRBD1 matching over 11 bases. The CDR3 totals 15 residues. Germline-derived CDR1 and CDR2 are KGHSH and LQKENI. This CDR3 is CVSSRTGGFSTEAFF. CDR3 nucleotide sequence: TGTGTCAGCTCAAGGACAGGGGGCTTCAGCACTGAAGCTTTCTTT.

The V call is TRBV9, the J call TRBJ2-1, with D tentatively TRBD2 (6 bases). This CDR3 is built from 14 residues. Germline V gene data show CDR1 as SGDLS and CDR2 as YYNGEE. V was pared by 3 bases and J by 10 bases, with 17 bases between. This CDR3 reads CASSAAVPGAEQFF. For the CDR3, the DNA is TGTGCCAGCAGCGCCGCTGTCCCGGGAGCCGAGCAGTTCTTC.

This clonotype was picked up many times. DNA for the CDR3: TGTGCCAGCACCGAGGGGACTACTTTATGGAATGAGCAGTTCTTC. This translates into CASTEGTTLWNEQFF. V gene TRBV6-2 or TRBV6-3 combines with J gene TRBJ2-1, with TRBD2 matching over 7 bases. J lost 7 bases, V lost 7 bases, and 13 bases had no gene match. Germline V gene sequence: CDR1 MNHEY, CDR2 SVGEGT. The length of the CDR3 is 15 residues.

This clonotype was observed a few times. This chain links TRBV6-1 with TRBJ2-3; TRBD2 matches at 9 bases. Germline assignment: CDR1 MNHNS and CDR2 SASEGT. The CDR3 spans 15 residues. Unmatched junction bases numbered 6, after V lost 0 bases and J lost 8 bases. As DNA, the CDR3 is TGTGCCAGCAGTGAAGCTGGCGGGAGGGCCAGTACGCAGTATTTT. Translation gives CASSEAGGRASTQYF.

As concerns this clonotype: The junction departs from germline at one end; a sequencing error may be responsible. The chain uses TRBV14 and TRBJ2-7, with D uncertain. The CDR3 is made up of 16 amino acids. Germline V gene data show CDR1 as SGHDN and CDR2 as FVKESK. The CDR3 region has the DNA TGTGCCAGCAGCCAACGTTTTCAGTATAGTACCTACAAGCAGTACTTC. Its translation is CASSQRFQYSTYKQYF.